The next 15 T cell receptor beta chains were all read from a single sample in a study of T-cell memory formation after mild COVID-19. MiXCR was run by TCRdb on the 5' RACE reads, yielding one entry per CDR3 protein. This repertoire shows hundreds of thousands of distinct CDR3 sequences, 16% found once; its top ten account for about 22%. The specimen sequenced was PBMCs or a T cell subset sorted from them (not recorded which). Receptors originate from a man between 18 and 35 years old who had mild COVID-19 (a few samples of this study predate the infection). Cell type and time point are not known.

The rearrangement joins TRBV28 to TRBJ2-7; no clear D. This CDR3 has 13 residues. Germline CDR1 reads MDHEN; CDR2 reads SYDVKM. CDR3 DNA: TGTGACAGCAGTCGGTCCAGTTTCCACGAGCAGTACGTC. Translation gives CDSSRSSFHEQYV.

This clonotype was found many times. This CDR3 reads CASRQPTGVSTEAFF. In DNA form, the CDR3 reads TGTGCCAGCAGACAACCGACAGGGGTTTCGACTGAAGCTTTCTTT. The gene calls are TRBV6-5 and TRBJ1-1; 8 nucleotides match TRBD1. The CDR3 consists of 15 residues. V trimming: 6 bases; J trimming: 5 bases; junction bases outside the gene matches: 11. Germline loops: CDR1 MNHEY, CDR2 SVGAGI.

The chain joins TRBV12-3 or TRBV12-4 to TRBJ2-1, with 7 positions matching TRBD1. V was pared by 6 bases and J by 6 bases, with 5 bases of the junction left unmatched. The CDR3 extends over 13 amino acids. CDR3 loop: CASSTDRTNEQFF. The CDR3 DNA reads TGTGCCAGCAGCACGGACAGGACCAATGAGCAGTTCTTC.

This clonotype was detected a few times. The J gene is TRBJ2-2, the V gene TRBV6-2 or TRBV6-3; 7 bases agree with TRBD1. The trim removed 6 bases at V and 8 bases at J, leaving 6 bases unmatched. The CDR3 has 13 residues. CDR1 is MNHEY, CDR2 SVGEGT, per germline. The CDR3 DNA sequence: TGTGCCAGCAGCGAGGGACAGCTTGGGGAGCTGTTTTTT. This translates into CASSEGQLGELFF.

The chain is built from TRBV11-2 and TRBJ1-1; D is unclear. The germline V gene has CDR1 SGHAT and CDR2 FQNNGV. This CDR3 region has 13 residues. V was cut by 5 bases and J by 7 bases, with 14 bases left in between. DNA of the CDR3: TGTGCCAGCAGCCTTGGGCATTTGCTTGAAGCTTTCTTT. Translation gives CASSLGHLLEAFF.

The chain employs TRBV7-3 and TRBJ2-1; 13 bases are shared with TRBD2. This CDR3 is built from 18 residues. V gave up 3 bases and J gave up 10 bases; unmatched junction bases: 15. Germline CDR1 SGHTA, CDR2 FQGTGA. The CDR3 DNA follows: TGTGCCAGCAGCTTCCAGGGACCGGGACTAGCGGGACATAGGGAGCAGTTCTTC. Translated: CASSFQGPGLAGHREQFF. Based on the CDR3 plus reference TRBV7-3 and TRBJ2-1, the full variable domain is GAGVSQTPSNKVTEKGKYVELRCDPISGHTALYWYRQSLGQGPEFLIYFQGTGAADDSGLPNDRFFAVRPEGSVSTLKIQRTERGDSAVYLCASSFQGPGLAGHREQFFGPGTRLTVL.

This clonotype has at least ten counts. The chain recombines TRBV5-1 with TRBJ2-6; D may be TRBD1 (6 bases). In germline, CDR1 is SGHRS, CDR2 YFSETQ. Trimming left V 0 bases short and J 2 bases short, with 9 bases between. The CDR3 has 16 amino acids. The CDR3 DNA follows: TGCGCCAGCAGCTTGGCCCAGGGGACTGGGGCCAACGTCCTGACTTTC. It encodes CASSLAQGTGANVLTF. The full variable domain, its missing parts supplied by reference TRBV5-1 and TRBJ2-6, is KAGVTQTPRYLIKTRGQQVTLSCSPISGHRSVSWYQQTPGQGLQFLFEYFSETQRNKGNFPGRFSGRQFSNSRSEMNVSTLELGDSALYLCASSLAQGTGANVLTFGAGSRLTVL.

The chain couples TRBV3-1 to TRBJ2-1; 7 bases align to TRBD1. Trimming at V came to 0 bases and at J to 8 bases, leaving 7 bases not matched to a gene. This CDR3 spans 15 amino acids. Germline assignment: CDR1 LGHDT and CDR2 YNNKEL (reference sequence). The CDR3 region has the DNA TGTGCCAGCAGCCAAGATGACGGCAGGGGGTATGAGCAGTTCTTC. Protein: CASSQDDGRGYEQFF.

The chain is built from TRBV20-1 and TRBJ1-5; no firm D call. Trimming stripped 5 bases from V and 2 bases from J, with 16 bases between. The CDR3 contains 15 residues. The germline V gene has CDR1 DFQATT and CDR2 SNEGSKA (reference sequence). The CDR3 loop is CSAQDPRRGNQPQHF. Here the CDR3 DNA reads TGCAGTGCTCAGGATCCTCGGCGGGGCAATCAGCCCCAGCATTTT.

This clonotype was counted a few times. This chain connects TRBV7-9 to TRBJ2-2; D is ambiguous. Germline assignment: CDR1 SEHNR and CDR2 FQNEAQ (reference sequence). V was pared by 7 bases and J by 0 bases, with 15 bases between. This CDR3 has 16 residues. CDR3 coding DNA: TGTGCCAGCACCCTCTTTTCCCCCGCGAACACCGGGGAGCTGTTTTTT. Its translation is CASTLFSPANTGELFF.

J is TRBJ1-5 and V is TRBV4-3, with 11 bases lining up with TRBD1. Per the germline V gene, CDR1 is LGHNA and CDR2 is YSLEER. With 2 bases clipped from V and 2 bases from J, the junction kept 11 bases outside the gene matches. The CDR3 extends over 19 amino acids. The CDR3 reads CASSQPSMPGQGGNQPQHF. The DNA for the CDR3 is TGCGCCAGCAGCCAACCCTCTATGCCGGGACAGGGGGGCAATCAGCCCCAGCATTTT.

This clonotype was counted a few times. The chain uses TRBV3-1 and TRBJ2-1; TRBD2 matches 9 bases. Germline V gene sequence: CDR1 LGHDT, CDR2 YNNKEL (reference sequence). The CDR3 is 16 residues long. With 3 bases clipped from V and 9 bases from J, the junction kept 12 bases outside the gene matches. The CDR3 region has the DNA TGTGCCAGCAGCCAGGGGTTCAAGCGGGGGGCCATTGAGCAGTTCTTC. It encodes CASSQGFKRGAIEQFF.

The chain recombines TRBV29-1 with TRBJ1-2; 8 bases line up with TRBD1. The CDR3 loop spans 12 amino acids. Germline trimming cut 3 bases from V and 3 bases from J; bases unmatched to any gene: 0. Per the germline V gene, CDR1 is SQVTM and CDR2 is ANQGSEA. This CDR3 is CSVEDRDYGYTF. In DNA form, the CDR3 reads TGCAGCGTTGAGGACAGGGACTATGGCTACACCTTC.

At least ten counts were recorded for this clonotype. The genes are TRBV5-1 and TRBJ2-7, with 11 nucleotides matching TRBD1. Unmatched junction bases numbered 2, after V lost 2 bases and J lost 4 bases. Germline loops: CDR1 SGHRS, CDR2 YFSETQ. There are 14 residues in the CDR3. The CDR3 bases are TGCGCCAGCAGCTTCGGGACAGGGGGTTACGAGCAGTACGTC. Protein: CASSFGTGGYEQYV.

CDR3 region: CASSRGDTDTQYF. The DNA of the CDR3 is TGTGCCAGCTCACGGGGGGACACAGATACGCAGTATTTT. The chain combines TRBV18 with TRBJ2-3, with D perhaps matching TRBD2 (6 bases). V lost 4 bases and J lost 2, with 7 bases in between. Germline loops: CDR1 KGHSH, CDR2 LQKENI. The CDR3 covers 13 residues.